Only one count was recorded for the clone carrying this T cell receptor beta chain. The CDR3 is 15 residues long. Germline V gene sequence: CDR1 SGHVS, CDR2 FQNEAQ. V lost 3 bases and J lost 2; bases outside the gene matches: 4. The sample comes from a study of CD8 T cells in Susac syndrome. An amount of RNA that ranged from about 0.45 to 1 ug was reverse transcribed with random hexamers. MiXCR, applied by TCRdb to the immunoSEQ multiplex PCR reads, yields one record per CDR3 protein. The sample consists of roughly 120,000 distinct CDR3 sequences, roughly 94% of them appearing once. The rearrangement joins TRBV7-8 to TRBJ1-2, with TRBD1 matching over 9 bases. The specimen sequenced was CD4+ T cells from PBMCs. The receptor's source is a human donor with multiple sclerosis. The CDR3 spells CASSLRDRENYGYTF. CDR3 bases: TGTGCCAGCAGCTTGCGGGACAGGGAAAACTATGGCTACACCTTC.